This T cell receptor beta chain appears in the sequencing data of a study of T cells in Graves' hyperthyroidism and ophthalmopathy. The CDR3 extends over 15 amino acids. The V gene lost 3 bases and the J gene lost 2 bases, with 11 bases spanning the gap. Diagnostic decisions used clinical symptoms, serum thyroxine and TRAb, thyroid ultrasound and orbital computed tomography. RNA transcripts provided the source from which TCR beta CDR3 regions were amplified. The HTBI primer set served for first-round RT-PCR of the TCR CDR3. TCRdb re-analysed the multiplex PCR reads in MiXCR, keeping a single row per CDR3 protein. The table has about 400,000 distinct CDR3 sequences, more than 12% seen once; the top ten hold 30% to 35%. The table lists this clonotype with many counts.

V gene TRBV12-3 or TRBV12-4 combines with J gene TRBJ1-5; tentatively, D is TRBD1 (6 bases). This clonotype was obtained from a woman aged 25 to 39 with Graves' hyperthyroidism. Sequencing was performed on blood. The CDR3 DNA reads as TGTGCCAGCAGTTTCACCGGGGGCGGCAATCAGCCCCAGCATTTT. This gives the protein CASSFTGGGNQPQHF.